This T cell receptor (beta chain) was identified in a study of cytomegalovirus exposure and HLA in healthy donors. A multiplex PCR was run with 60 Vbeta primers and 13 Jbeta primers. The data were produced by immunoSEQ multiplex PCR, yet TCRdb's version contains in-frame clones alone and is incomplete. This table has 150,000 to 200,000 clones, approximately 80% appearing once. To note about this clone: Its cognate antigen is unknown.

The germline gives CDR1 SGDLS, CDR2 YYNGEE. The CDR3 covers 15 residues. Trimming took off 0 bases at V and 2 bases at J, with 12 bases between the two ends. Findings and limits, study-wide: When a later analysis compared HLA-associated TCR beta chains with equally common others, the HLA-associated chains turned out to be more clonally expanded and to have lower generation probabilities.

The receptor comes from a woman in her 30s in good health and CMV-seronegative. This chain uses TRBV9 with TRBJ2-7; D may be TRBD1 (5 bases). The sequenced sample consisted of PBMCs. Here the CDR3 reads CASSVGDIGAYEQYF. Here the CDR3 DNA reads TGTGCCAGCAGCGTAGGAGATATAGGGGCCTACGAGCAGTACTTC.